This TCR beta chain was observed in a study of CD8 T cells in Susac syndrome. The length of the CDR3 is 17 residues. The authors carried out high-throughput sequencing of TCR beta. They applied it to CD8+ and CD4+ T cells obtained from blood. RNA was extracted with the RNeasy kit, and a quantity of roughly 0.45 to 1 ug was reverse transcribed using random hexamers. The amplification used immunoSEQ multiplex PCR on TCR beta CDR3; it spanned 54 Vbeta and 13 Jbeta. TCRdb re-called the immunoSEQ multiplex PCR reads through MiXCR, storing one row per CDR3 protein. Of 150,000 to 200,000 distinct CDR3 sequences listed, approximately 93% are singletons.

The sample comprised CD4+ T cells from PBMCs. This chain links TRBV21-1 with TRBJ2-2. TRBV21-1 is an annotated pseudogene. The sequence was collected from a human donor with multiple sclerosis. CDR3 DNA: TGTGCCAGCAGCAAATACATGACCACTGCGAACACCGGGGAGCTGTTTTTT. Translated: CASSKYMTTANTGELFF.